These 6 T cell receptor beta chains came from one sample sequenced in a study of regulatory T cells in long-lasting Graves disease. The authors built TCR beta libraries using iRepertoire HTBI primers and Arm-PCR of CDR3 regions. TCRdb re-derived calls from the multiplex PCR reads in MiXCR, one entry per CDR3 protein. The profile shows about 220,000 distinct CDR3 sequences, 15% to 20% of them singletons. Time point noted: newly diagnosed GD, antithyroid drugs for less than 3 months. There was RNA extracted from PBMCs, and the TCR library was made from it. The same specimen was also included in a second study, on T cells in Graves' hyperthyroidism and ophthalmopathy.

The sample here was peripheral blood mononuclear cells (PBMCs), taken at new diagnosis, from a patient treated with antithyroid drugs. These TCRs come from a woman under 40 with Graves disease.

V gene TRBV19 combines with J gene TRBJ2-2; D is uncertain. The CDR3 contains 11 residues. The V and J ends lost 8 bases and 3 bases respectively, with 4 bases between them. Germline V gene data show CDR1 as LNHDA and CDR2 as SQIVND (reference sequence). The CDR3: CASLYTGELFF. Written as DNA, the CDR3 is TGTGCCAGTCTGTACACCGGGGAGCTGTTTTTT.

This clonotype was detected a few times. This chain uses TRBV12-3 or TRBV12-4 with TRBJ2-2; possible D gene TRBD2, 5 bases. Deletions cut 4 bases from V and 6 bases from J, with 18 bases between. This CDR3 region has 16 residues. The chain's CDR3 is CASSSLVLCDSGELFF. For the CDR3, the DNA is TGTGCCAGCAGTTCACTAGTGTTGTGTGATTCCGGGGAGCTGTTTTTT.

A word on this clonotype: Possible read error: a much larger clone is one base away. V usage is TRBV7-9 and J usage is TRBJ1-3; D gene ambiguous. In germline, CDR1 is SEHNR, CDR2 FQNEAQ (reference sequence). The CDR3 contains 11 residues. The ends were cut back, 11 bases at V and 4 bases at J, with 9 bases in the middle. The CDR3 bases are TGTGCCTGCAAGATCGGAAACACCATATATTTT. Translation gives CACKIGNTIYF.

In its sample, this clonotype was seen a few times. This rearrangement joins TRBV7-2 to TRBJ2-7; TRBD1 might be the D (5 bases). The CDR3 is 15 residues long. Deletions cut 1 base from V and 3 bases from J, with 13 bases between. CDR1 is SGHTA, CDR2 FQGNSA, per germline. The chain's CDR3 is CASSLVEGVGYEQYF. CDR3 in DNA: TGTGCCAGCAGCTTAGTAGAAGGGGTCGGCTACGAGCAGTACTTC.

The J gene is TRBJ2-5, the V gene TRBV6-6; 8 bases line up with TRBD1. Trimming cost V 0 bases and J 5 bases; bases outside gene matches: 8. Looked up from germline, CDR1 is MNHNY and CDR2 is SVGAGI (reference sequence). CDR3 length: 16 amino acids. CDR3: CASSYSRQGAGETQYF. CDR3 nucleotide sequence: TGTGCCAGCAGTTACTCGAGGCAGGGGGCAGGGGAGACCCAGTACTTC.

The chain links TRBV6-2 or TRBV6-3 to TRBJ2-2, with 7 bases matching TRBD2. The CDR3 loop spans 15 amino acids. Germline V lookup: CDR1 MNHEY, CDR2 SVGEGT. The J segment lost 6 bases and the V segment lost 7 bases, leaving 11 bases of the junction unmatched. CDR3 nucleotides: TGTGCCAGCAATGATGTCCAGGGAGGGTCCGGGGAGCTGTTTTTT. It yields the protein CASNDVQGGSGELFF.